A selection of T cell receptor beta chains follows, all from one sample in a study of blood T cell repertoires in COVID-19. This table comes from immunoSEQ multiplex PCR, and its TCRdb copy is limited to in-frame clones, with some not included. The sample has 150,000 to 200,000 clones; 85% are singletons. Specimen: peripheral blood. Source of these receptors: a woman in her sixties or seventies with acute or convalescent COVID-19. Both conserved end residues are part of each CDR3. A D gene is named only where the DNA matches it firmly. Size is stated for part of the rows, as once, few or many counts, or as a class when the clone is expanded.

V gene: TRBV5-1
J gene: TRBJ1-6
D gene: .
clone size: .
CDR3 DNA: TGCGCCAGCAGCTCGATACCCGGATCGGGTTCACCCCTCCACTTT
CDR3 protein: CASSSIPGSGSPLHF

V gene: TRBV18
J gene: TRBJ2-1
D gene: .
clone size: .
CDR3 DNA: TGTGCCAGCTCACCAGACAGATTCAATGAGCAGTTCTTC
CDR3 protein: CASSPDRFNEQFF

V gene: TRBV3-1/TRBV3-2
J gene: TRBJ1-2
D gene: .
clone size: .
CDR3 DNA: TGTGCCAGCAGCCAAGTTGGCGGGGATGGCTACACCTTC
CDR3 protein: CASSQVGGDGYTF

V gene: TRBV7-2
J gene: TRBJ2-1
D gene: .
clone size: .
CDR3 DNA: TGTGCCAGCAGTCCCATTAATGAGCAGTTCTTC
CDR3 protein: CASSPINEQFF

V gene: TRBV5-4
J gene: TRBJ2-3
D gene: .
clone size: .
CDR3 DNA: TGTGCCAGCAGCTTGTTGGCCGATACGCAGTATTTT
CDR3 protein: CASSLLADTQYF

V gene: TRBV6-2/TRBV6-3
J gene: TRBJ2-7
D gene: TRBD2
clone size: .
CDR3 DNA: TGTGCCAGCAGTCCACGGACTAGCGGGAGGGACCCATACGAGCAGTACTTC
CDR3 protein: CASSPRTSGRDPYEQYF

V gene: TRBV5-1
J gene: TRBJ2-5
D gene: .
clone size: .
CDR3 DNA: TGCGCCAGCAGCTTGAAGCCCCAAGAGACCCAGTACTTC
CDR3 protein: CASSLKPQETQYF

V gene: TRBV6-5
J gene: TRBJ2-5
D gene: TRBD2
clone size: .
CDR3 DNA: TGTGCCAGCACTAGCGGGAGGTTCGAAGAGACCCAGTACTTC
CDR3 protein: CASTSGRFEETQYF

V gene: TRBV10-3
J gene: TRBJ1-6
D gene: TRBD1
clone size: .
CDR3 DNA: TGTGCCATCAGTGAGCTCGGACAGGGACAAGGTTCACCCCTCCACTTT
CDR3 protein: CAISELGQGQGSPLHF

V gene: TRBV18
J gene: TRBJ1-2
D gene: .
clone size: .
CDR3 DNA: TGTGCCAGCTCACCGACCGGGGACTATGGCTACACCTTC
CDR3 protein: CASSPTGDYGYTF

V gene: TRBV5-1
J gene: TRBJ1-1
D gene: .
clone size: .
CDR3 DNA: TGCGCCAGCAGCCAGACAACGGGACAAGAAGCTTTCTTT
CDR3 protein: CASSQTTGQEAFF

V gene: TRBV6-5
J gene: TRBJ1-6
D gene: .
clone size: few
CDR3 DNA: TGTGCCAGCAGGACAGATAACAATTCACCCCTCCACTTT
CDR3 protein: CASRTDNNSPLHF

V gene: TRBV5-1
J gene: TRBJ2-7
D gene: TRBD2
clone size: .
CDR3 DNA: TGCGCCAGCAGCTTGGTGGCGGGACTAGCGGGAGGGCCGCGCGAGCAGTACTTC
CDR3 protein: CASSLVAGLAGGPREQYF

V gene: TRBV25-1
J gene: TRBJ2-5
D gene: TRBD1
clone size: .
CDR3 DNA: TGTGCCAGCAGTGGGTGGGGGACAGGGCAGGGGACCCAGTACTTC
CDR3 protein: CASSGWGTGQGTQYF

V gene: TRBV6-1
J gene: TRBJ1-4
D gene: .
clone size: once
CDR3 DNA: TGTGCCAGCAGTGAAGTGCCTGGCCGCGGTGAAAAACTGTTTTTT
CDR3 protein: CASSEVPGRGEKLFF

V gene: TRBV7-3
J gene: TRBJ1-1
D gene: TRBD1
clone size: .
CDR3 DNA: TGTGCCAGCAGCATCACAGGGGTGGGCACTAAAGCTTTCTTT
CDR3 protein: CASSITGVGTKAFF

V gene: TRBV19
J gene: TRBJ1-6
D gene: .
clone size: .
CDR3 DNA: TGTGCCAGTAACGCGTTATGGTCACCCCTCCACTTT
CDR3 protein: CASNALWSPLHF

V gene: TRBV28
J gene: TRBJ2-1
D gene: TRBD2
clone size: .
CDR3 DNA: TGTGCCAGCAGTCCTAGCGGAGGGCCCTACAATGAGCAGTTCTTC
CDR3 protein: CASSPSGGPYNEQFF

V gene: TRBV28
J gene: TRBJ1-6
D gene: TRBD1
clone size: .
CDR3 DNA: TGTGCCAGCAGGTCAACAGGGGTGGCTGATTCACCCCTCCACTTT
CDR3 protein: CASRSTGVADSPLHF

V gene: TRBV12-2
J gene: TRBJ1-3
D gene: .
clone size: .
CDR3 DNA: TGTGCAAGTCGCTTAGCGGATCGGGACAGGGACTCTGGAAACACCATATATTTT
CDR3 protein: CASRLADRDRDSGNTIYF

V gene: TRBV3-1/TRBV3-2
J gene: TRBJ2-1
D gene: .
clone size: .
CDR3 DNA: TGTGCCAGCAGCCAGTCCGTTGAGCAGTTCTTC
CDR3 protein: CASSQSVEQFF

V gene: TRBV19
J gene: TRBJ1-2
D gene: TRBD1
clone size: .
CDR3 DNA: TGTGCCAGGGACAGGGGGCACGGCTACACCTTC
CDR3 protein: CARDRGHGYTF

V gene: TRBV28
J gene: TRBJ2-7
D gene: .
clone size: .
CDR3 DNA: TGTGCCAGCAGTTTTCTAGCGCCGTACGAGCAGTACTTC
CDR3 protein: CASSFLAPYEQYF

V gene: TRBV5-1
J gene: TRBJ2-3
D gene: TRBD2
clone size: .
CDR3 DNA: TGCGCCAGCAGCTTGGGACTTCTAGCGGATTTTAGCACAGATACGCAGTATTTT
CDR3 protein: CASSLGLLADFSTDTQYF

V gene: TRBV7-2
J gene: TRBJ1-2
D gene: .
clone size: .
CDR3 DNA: TGTGCCAGCGGGCCAGTGGCCAGACCTACTAGCAGCTCCACCTTC
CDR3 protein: CASGPVARPTSSSTF